The clone carrying this T cell receptor (beta chain) appeared a single time. Its target is not known. Data came from immunoSEQ multiplex PCR; TCRdb stores just in-frame clones and leaves some out. The data show 2 million to 3 million clones, 93% seen once. The sample originates from a study of shared clonotypes between healthy human individuals. Study context: The donor group consisted of two women and a few men, aged 18 to 49. Three plates each covered CD4 naive and memory; CD8 naive two, CD8 memory one.

Study-wide results and caveats: Sequencing depth was expected to affect clonotype sharing among donors.

Specimen: naive CD4+ T cells from PBMCs. Subset reported: CD45RA+ positively selected. This TCR came from a man aged 18 to 29 in good health. Some clones in this sample may be carry-over from other donors' samples.

CDR3 loop: CASSHRLGPGANVLTF. CDR3 sequence (DNA): TGTGCCAGCAGCCACCGTCTAGGGCCTGGGGCCAACGTCCTGACTTTC. The V and J genes are TRBV7-2 and TRBJ2-6; D remains unclear. The CDR3 contains 16 residues. V was pared by 5 bases and J by 2 bases, with 13 bases between. Germline V gene sequence: CDR1 SGHTA, CDR2 FQGNSA.